One and the same sample provided the 24 T cell receptor beta chains below, sequenced in a study of T-cell reconstitution after alpha-beta-depleted transplantation in children. Using unique molecular identifiers, the investigators prepared the TCRbeta library. TCRdb re-called the PCR reads through MiXCR, storing one row per CDR3 protein. The data contain hundreds of thousands of distinct CDR3 sequences, 20% to 30% of them singletons. The sample in question was PBMCs, mostly from graft donor cells, obtained 360 days after TCRalphabeta/CD19-depleted stem cell transplant. Source of these receptors: a female patient aged 2-10 years who had a stem cell transplant for congenital amegakaryocytic thrombocytopenia, so the T cells may come from the graft donor.

This clonotype was seen ten or more times. The genes are TRBV20-1 and TRBJ2-1; TRBD1 matches 10 bases. The length of the CDR3 is 14 residues. Per germline, CDR1 DFQATT and CDR2 SNEGSKA (reference sequence). After removal of 5 bases from V and 6 bases from J, the junction contained 7 bases not matched to a gene. The CDR3 coding sequence is TGCAGTGCTTTCAGGGACAGGGGCTTCAATGAGCAGTTCTTC. This translates into CSAFRDRGFNEQFF.

This clonotype occurred a few times. This chain joins TRBV9 and TRBJ2-1, with 10 bases aligning to TRBD2. Per the germline V gene, CDR1 is SGDLS and CDR2 is YYNGEE. V gave up 4 bases and J gave up 4 bases; unmatched junction bases: 5. The CDR3 is made up of 15 amino acids. For the CDR3, the DNA is TGTGCCAGCAGCACAGGACTAGCGGCGTACAATGAGCAGTTCTTC. It specifies CASSTGLAAYNEQFF.

The chain recombines TRBV28 with TRBJ2-4; 10 bases line up with TRBD1. The germline CDR1 and CDR2 sequences are MDHEN and SYDVKM. V gave up 6 bases and J gave up 5 bases; unmatched junction bases: 4. The CDR3 runs 14 residues. Here the CDR3 reads CASRRTGGENIQYF. CDR3 in DNA: TGTGCCAGCAGACGGACAGGGGGTGAAAACATTCAGTACTTC.

V usage is TRBV20-1 and J usage is TRBJ2-7; possibly TRBD1 or TRBD2 for D (5 bases each). The CDR3 extends over 13 amino acids. Per the germline V gene, CDR1 is DFQATT and CDR2 is SNEGSKA (reference sequence). The germline V and J ends were trimmed by 6 bases and 0 bases, with 12 bases remaining between them. This CDR3 reads CSAPGDGSYEQYF. CDR3 nucleotides: TGCAGTGCACCCGGGGACGGCTCCTACGAGCAGTACTTC.

This clonotype was seen a few times. The chain is built from TRBV7-9 and TRBJ2-3; D may be TRBD2 (5 bases). Germline loops: CDR1 SEHNR, CDR2 FQNEAQ (reference sequence). Trimming stripped 2 bases from V and 2 bases from J, with 11 bases between. The CDR3 is made up of 15 amino acids. The CDR3 DNA reads as TGTGCCAGCAGCTTACTCGGAGGATACACAGATACGCAGTATTTT. Protein: CASSLLGGYTDTQYF.

This clonotype was seen a few times. The chain uses TRBV5-1 and TRBJ2-7, with D possibly TRBD1 on 5 matching bases. V was trimmed by 0 bases and J by 3 bases, leaving 16 bases between them. Germline V gene data show CDR1 as SGHRS and CDR2 as YFSETQ. CDR3 length: 16 residues. The DNA for the CDR3 is TGCGCCAGCAGCTTGGTTAGGGCAGGGCACGACTACGAGCAGTACTTC. This codes for CASSLVRAGHDYEQYF.

V is TRBV2 and J is TRBJ2-5, with D possibly matching TRBD1 (5 bases). V lost 10 bases, J lost 4 bases, and 19 bases lay in between. There are 14 residues in the CDR3. CDR1 SNHLY and CDR2 FYNNEI come from the germline V gene. The DNA of the CDR3 is TGTGCCACCAGGGCAACATTGGGTGTAGAGACCCAGTACTTC. Translated: CATRATLGVETQYF.

The CDR3 loop is CASSLWDIANTGELFF. CDR3 in DNA: TGTGCCAGCAGCTTATGGGACATCGCGAACACCGGGGAGCTGTTTTTT. The chain joins TRBV12-1 to TRBJ2-2; the DNA was not compared with TRBD1, the D call given in the table. TRBV12-1 is recorded as a pseudogene. There are 16 residues in the CDR3.

This clonotype was detected only a few times. The rearrangement links TRBV6-2 or TRBV6-3 to TRBJ1-2; possible D gene TRBD1, 6 bases. The CDR3 extends over 14 amino acids. V lost 1 base to trimming and J lost 6 bases, with 12 bases between them. Germline V gene sequence: CDR1 MNHEY, CDR2 SVGEGT. DNA of the CDR3: TGTGCCAGCAGTTACTACAGGGTCTTTGATGGCTACACCTTC. It translates to CASSYYRVFDGYTF.

The genes are TRBV6-5 and TRBJ2-1; D gene ambiguous. The CDR3 is 13 residues long. The V gene's germline CDR1 is MNHEY and CDR2 SVGAGI. V dropped 2 bases and J dropped 7 bases, with 9 bases sitting between them. The CDR3 sequence: CASSYLFSNEQFF. The CDR3 DNA is TGTGCCAGCAGTTACCTATTTAGTAATGAGCAGTTCTTC.

The chain has TRBV4-2 and TRBJ2-2; the D gene is possibly TRBD2 (6 bases). This CDR3 comprises 16 residues. Trimming pared 5 bases from V and 0 bases from J, leaving 13 bases between. Germline V lookup: CDR1 LGHNA, CDR2 YNFKEQ. The CDR3 region is CASSTPEGSNTGELFF. CDR3 DNA: TGTGCCAGCAGCACACCGGAGGGCTCGAACACCGGGGAGCTGTTTTTT.

The chain is built from TRBV5-8 and TRBJ2-2, with D uncertain. CDR1 SGHTS and CDR2 YDEGEE come from the germline V gene. CDR3 size: 15 residues. The V end lost 1 base, the J end lost 4 bases, and 11 bases lay between the germline ends. The CDR3 DNA is TGTGCCAGCAGCTTGCTGGGAAGTGGCACCGGGGAGCTGTTTTTT. It encodes CASSLLGSGTGELFF.

Points on this clonotype: A read error may account for a junction end that differs from germline. The chain joins TRBV20-1 to TRBJ2-5; 7 bases line up with TRBD1. Germline V gives CDR1 DFQATT, CDR2 SNEGSKA (reference sequence). The CDR3 is made up of 12 amino acids. The chain's CDR3 is CSVRQGRETQYF. DNA of the CDR3: TGCAGTGTTAGACAGGGTCGCGAGACCCAGTACTTC.

This chain links TRBV7-2 with TRBJ2-7, with a tentative D call TRBD2 (6 bases). V shed 1 base and J shed 3 bases, with 13 bases lying between them. Germline CDR1 SGHTA, CDR2 FQGNSA. The CDR3 spans 15 residues. CDR3 sequence (DNA): TGTGCCAGCAGCTTAGTGGCAGGGAGGATCTACGAGCAGTACTTC. Translating gives CASSLVAGRIYEQYF.

The chain couples TRBV28 to TRBJ1-3; D is unclear. This CDR3 contains 15 residues. CDR1 is MDHEN, CDR2 SYDVKM, per germline. The germline V and J ends were trimmed by 6 bases and 0 bases, with 12 bases remaining between them. The CDR3 loop is CASSAAFRSGNTIYF. For the CDR3, the DNA is TGTGCCAGCAGCGCAGCTTTCCGCTCTGGAAACACCATATATTTT.

This clonotype appeared once. The rearrangement joins TRBV27 to TRBJ1-1, with D possibly being TRBD1 (5 bases). This CDR3 is built from 13 residues. The V end was cut by 2 bases, the J end by 3 bases, with 7 bases between. Germline V gene sequence: CDR1 MNHEY, CDR2 SMNVEV (reference sequence). The CDR3 loop is CASSLAGYTEAFF. CDR3 DNA: TGTGCCAGCAGTTTAGCAGGGTACACTGAAGCTTTCTTT.

This clonotype appeared a few times. The genes are TRBV12-3 or TRBV12-4 and TRBJ1-2, with no clear D. The CDR3 runs to 16 residues. Trimming removed 5 bases at V and 0 bases at J, with 16 bases between. The CDR3 DNA sequence: TGTGCCAGCAGTAAGCACCGGGCGTTAGCTAACTATGGCTACACCTTC. Encoded protein: CASSKHRALANYGYTF.

The V call is TRBV2, the J call TRBJ1-4, with D perhaps matching TRBD1 (5 bases). V lost 3 bases to trimming and J lost 8 bases, with 13 bases between them. Germline-derived CDR1 and CDR2 are SNHLY and FYNNEI. This CDR3 is 14 amino acids long. As DNA, the CDR3 is TGTGCCAGCAGTGATACCCGGGGGAACGAAAAACTGTTTTTT. It translates to CASSDTRGNEKLFF.

The CDR3 loop is CASSVWGKNTEAFF. CDR3 bases: TGTGCCAGCAGCGTTTGGGGAAAGAACACTGAAGCTTTCTTT. This rearrangement joins TRBV9 to TRBJ1-1, with unresolved D. This CDR3 contains 14 residues. Germline V gene data show CDR1 as SGDLS and CDR2 as YYNGEE. Trimming removed 2 bases from V and 1 base from J, with 9 bases in between.

This clonotype was seen repeatedly, ten times or more. The gene calls are TRBV4-1 and TRBJ2-3; the D gene is possibly TRBD2 (5 bases). Germline assignment: CDR1 MGHRA and CDR2 YSYEKL. The CDR3 totals 16 residues. The V and J ends lost 0 bases and 4 bases respectively, with 14 bases between them. CDR3 amino acids: CASSQEGGRVADTQYF. CDR3 nucleotides: TGCGCCAGCAGCCAAGAGGGTGGGAGAGTCGCAGATACGCAGTATTTT.

V is TRBV3-1 and J is TRBJ1-2, with no clear D. V was clipped by 4 bases and J by 3 bases, with 12 bases between them. This CDR3 is built from 14 residues. The V gene's germline CDR1 is LGHDT and CDR2 YNNKEL (reference sequence). The CDR3 sequence: CASSPHERHYGYTF. In DNA form, the CDR3 reads TGTGCCAGCAGCCCTCACGAGCGACACTATGGCTACACCTTC.

This clonotype turned up a few times. This chain links TRBV18 with TRBJ2-7; D unresolved. V lost 3 bases and J 3 bases, leaving 18 bases between the germline ends. The CDR3 is made up of 16 amino acids. Germline-derived CDR1 and CDR2 are KGHSH and LQKENI. CDR3 DNA: TGTGCCAGCTCACCCTTCGGAGACCGGTCCAACTACGAGCAGTACTTC. It codes for CASSPFGDRSNYEQYF.

The chain carries TRBV19 and TRBJ1-5; possibly TRBD1 for D (5 bases). The CDR3 has 15 amino acids. V lost 6 bases and J 0 bases, leaving 12 bases between the germline ends. CDR1 and CDR2 from the germline V gene are LNHDA and SQIVND (reference sequence). Written as DNA, the CDR3 is TGTGCCAGTAGAACGGACATGCATAGCAATCAGCCCCAGCATTTT. This codes for CASRTDMHSNQPQHF.

V and J are TRBV20-1 and TRBJ2-1; TRBD2 matches 9 bases. Unmatched junction bases numbered 2, after V lost 3 bases and J lost 2 bases. This CDR3 is built from 14 residues. CDR1 and CDR2 from the germline V gene are DFQATT and SNEGSKA (reference sequence). The CDR3 DNA is TGCAGTGCTAGGACTAGCGGACCCTACAATGAGCAGTTCTTC. Protein: CSARTSGPYNEQFF.